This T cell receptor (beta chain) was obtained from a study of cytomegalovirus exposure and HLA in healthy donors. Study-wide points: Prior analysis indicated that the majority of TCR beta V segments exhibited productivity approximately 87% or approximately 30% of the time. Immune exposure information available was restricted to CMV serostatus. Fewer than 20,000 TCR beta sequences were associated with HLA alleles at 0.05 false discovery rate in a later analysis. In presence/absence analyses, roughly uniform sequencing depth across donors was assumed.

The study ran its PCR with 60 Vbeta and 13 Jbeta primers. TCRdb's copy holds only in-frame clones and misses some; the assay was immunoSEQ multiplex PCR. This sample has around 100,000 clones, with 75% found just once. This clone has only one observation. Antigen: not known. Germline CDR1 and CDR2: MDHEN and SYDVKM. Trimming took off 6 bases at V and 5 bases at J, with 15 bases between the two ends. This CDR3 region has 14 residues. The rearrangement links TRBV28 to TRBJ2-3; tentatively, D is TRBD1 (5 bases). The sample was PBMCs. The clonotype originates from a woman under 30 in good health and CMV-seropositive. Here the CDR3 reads CASRGVVGQDTQYF. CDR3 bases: TGTGCCAGCAGGGGCGTGGTGGGGCAAGATACGCAGTATTTT. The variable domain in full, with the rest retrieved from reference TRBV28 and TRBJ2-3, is DVKVTQSSRYLVKRTGEKVFLECVQDMDHENMFWYRQDPGLGLRLIYFSYDVKMKEKGDIPEGYSVSREKKERFSLILESASTNQTSMYLCASRGVVGQDTQYFGPGTRLTVL.